The entry below describes one T cell receptor beta chain. Its antigen is not identified. Treatment was busulfan-fludarabine conditioning, a marrow graft, and cyclophosphamide on days +3 and +4. The sample comes from a study of T cells after posttransplantation cyclophosphamide. Findings and caveats of the study: TRB overlap between skin or GI tissue T cells and blood was limited. Recipient CMV seropositivity and CMV reactivation strongly tracked TRB clonality. Donor-recipient repertoire similarity was low at 1-2 months, rising over year one.

Using immunoSEQ multiplex PCR, the repertoire was profiled, and TCRdb retains in-frame clones only, with some absent. The sample holds roughly 17,000 clones, about three quarters seen once. Germline V lookup: CDR1 DFQATT, CDR2 SNEGSKA (reference sequence). This CDR3 contains 9 residues. V was pared by 5 bases and J by 8 bases, with 4 bases between. The chain carries TRBV20-1 and TRBJ1-5; no reliable D call. The source material was CD8+ T cells sorted from PBMCs, sampled approximately 2,000 days after a stem cell transplant with posttransplant cyclophosphamide. The TCR sequence derives from a female patient aged 35-55 years who received an allogeneic stem cell transplant from a related donor, was CMV-positive, and had no GVHD. Some T cells may have originated in the graft donor. CDR3 loop: CSAAEPQHF. The CDR3 DNA is TGCAGTGCTGCAGAGCCCCAGCATTTT.